This is a list of T cell receptor beta chains from one sample in a study of blood T cell repertoires in COVID-19. Sequencing was performed with immunoSEQ multiplex PCR; in TCRdb, only in-frame clones are kept and a portion is missing. The table lists 55,000 to 75,000 clones, roughly 80% of them singletons, with less than 25% in the top ten. The sequenced sample was peripheral blood. These TCRs come from a man at least 80 years old with active or convalescent COVID-19. The CDR3 runs from the conserved cysteine through the conserved F or W. A D gene is named only where the DNA matches it firmly. Some rows mark clone size as missing; the rest say once, few, many or name a class of expanded clone.

clone size	D gene	J gene	V gene	CDR3 DNA	CDR3 protein
NA	NA	TRBJ2-3	TRBV24-1	TGTGCCACCAGTAAAGGAGGGGACAGCACAGATACGCAGTATTTT	CATSKGGDSTDTQYF
NA	NA	TRBJ1-5	TRBV19	TGTGCCAGTAAGATCGGACAAAGTAGCAATCAGCCCCAGCATTTT	CASKIGQSSNQPQHF
NA	NA	TRBJ2-5	TRBV5-8	TGTGCCAGCAGCAGGCGGGACAGCTGGGGCGAGACCCAGTACTTC	CASSRRDSWGETQYF
NA	NA	TRBJ2-2	TRBV7-2	TGTGCCAGCAGCTCGACGGAGACCGGGGAGCTGTTTTTT	CASSSTETGELFF
once	TRBD2	TRBJ2-7	TRBV6-6	TGTGCCAGCAGGGGACTAGCGGGAACCTACGAGCAGTACTTC	CASRGLAGTYEQYF
NA	NA	TRBJ2-2	TRBV19	TGTGCCAGTAGTACCTCGGTGGCGGGGTCCACCGGGGAGCTGTTTTTT	CASSTSVAGSTGELFF
NA	NA	TRBJ2-5	TRBV7-9	TGTGCCAGCGGCCCGATCGGGAGAGAGACCCAGTACTTC	CASGPIGRETQYF
NA	NA	TRBJ2-1	TRBV18	TGTGCCAGCTCACCCGCGGGCAGCTACAATGAGCAGTTCTTC	CASSPAGSYNEQFF
NA	NA	TRBJ1-3	TRBV24-1	TGTGCCAGCAGGGTGGGGGGTACAGGCTCTGGAAACACCATATATTTT	CASRVGGTGSGNTIYF
NA	NA	TRBJ2-7	TRBV11-2	TGTGCCAGCAGCTTAGCTTGGCAGTCTTACGAGCAGTACTTC	CASSLAWQSYEQYF
NA	TRBD2	TRBJ2-3	TRBV10-3	TGTGCCATCAGTGAGCCTAAAGCGGGGGGGAGCACAGATACGCAGTATTTT	CAISEPKAGGSTDTQYF
NA	NA	TRBJ2-7	TRBV28	TGTGCCAGCAGTTGGGGACTCGAGCAGTACTTC	CASSWGLEQYF
NA	NA	TRBJ2-1	TRBV6-2/TRBV6-3	TGTGCCAGCAGTTACTCGAGCGCACCCTACAATGAGCAGTTCTTC	CASSYSSAPYNEQFF
NA	NA	TRBJ1-5	TRBV30	TGTGCCTGGAGCCCGGGGGGTGGCAATCAGCCCCAGCATTTT	CAWSPGGGNQPQHF
once	TRBD2	TRBJ2-2	TRBV7-6	TGTGCCAGCAGCCTAAGACTAGCGGGAGACGGGGAGCTGTTTTTT	CASSLRLAGDGELFF
few	NA	TRBJ2-7	TRBV3-1/TRBV3-2	TGTGCCAGCAGCAGCCGGGAATCCTACGAGCAGTACTTC	CASSSRESYEQYF
NA	NA	TRBJ1-1	TRBV10-2	TGCGCCAGCAGTGAGTCAAGGCAGGATGAAGCTTTCTTT	CASSESRQDEAFF
few	NA	TRBJ1-5	TRBV4-1	TGCGCCAGCAGCCAGTTAACAGGGCTGAGGCAGCCCCAGCATTTT	CASSQLTGLRQPQHF
once	NA	TRBJ2-7	TRBV21-1	TGTGCCAGCAGCGCTAAACGGGCGGGACAGGGGTTTCCGACGAGCTCCTACGAGCAGTACTTC	CASSAKRAGQGFPTSSYEQYF
NA	TRBD2	TRBJ2-3	TRBV6-2/TRBV6-3	TGTGCCAGCAGTTACGGGACTAGCGGCACAGATACGCAGTATTTT	CASSYGTSGTDTQYF
NA	TRBD1	TRBJ1-3	TRBV4-1	TGCGCCAGCAGCCAAGAAGGACAGGGCTTTGCCACCATATATTTT	CASSQEGQGFATIYF
NA	NA	TRBJ1-4	TRBV6-5	TGTGCCAGCAGCACCGGGACACTGAATGAAAAACTGTTTTTT	CASSTGTLNEKLFF
NA	NA	TRBJ2-2	TRBV6-5	TGTGCCAGCATGTGGGGGGGCGCAGACACCGGGGAGCTGTTTTTT	CASMWGGADTGELFF
once	NA	TRBJ1-1	TRBV6-5	TGTGCCAGCAGCTTGACAGGCGACACTGAAGCTTTCTTT	CASSLTGDTEAFF
NA	TRBD2	TRBJ2-1	TRBV4-2	TGTGCCAGCAGCCAGGAAAGCGGGAACCACTACAATGAGCAGTTCTTC	CASSQESGNHYNEQFF
NA	TRBD2	TRBJ2-1	TRBV11-3	TGTGCCAGCAGCTTGGTTGGCGGGGGTTACAATGAGCAGTTCTTC	CASSLVGGGYNEQFF
NA	NA	TRBJ2-2	TRBV7-3	TGTGCCAGCAGCTCCCAGGGTGCCGGGGAGCTGTTTTTT	CASSSQGAGELFF
NA	TRBD2	TRBJ2-5	TRBV7-2	TGTGCCAGCAGCCCCGTTAGCGGGGGGAAAGAGACCCAGTACTTC	CASSPVSGGKETQYF
NA	TRBD2	TRBJ2-1	TRBV7-3	TGTGCCAGCAGCTTTAGCGGGGGGACCTACAATGAGCAGTTCTTC	CASSFSGGTYNEQFF
NA	TRBD1	TRBJ2-5	TRBV28	TGTGCCAGCAGCCCCCGAACAGGGGTCCAAGAGACCCAGTACTTC	CASSPRTGVQETQYF
NA	NA	TRBJ2-5	TRBV3-1/TRBV3-2	TGTGCCAGCAGCCAACAGGCGACGTTGGAGACCCAGTACTTC	CASSQQATLETQYF
NA	TRBD1	TRBJ1-3	TRBV5-1	TGCGCCAGCAGCCCTGGGACAGTTGGAAACACCATATATTTT	CASSPGTVGNTIYF
NA	TRBD2	TRBJ2-5	TRBV7-6	TGTGCCAGCAGCTTCAAACTCCGGGGGGGCGGAGAGACCCAGTACTTC	CASSFKLRGGGETQYF
NA	NA	TRBJ2-5	TRBV30	TGTGCCTGGAGTCTAGCGTCCCAAGAGACCCAGTACTTC	CAWSLASQETQYF
NA	NA	TRBJ2-7	TRBV7-9	TGTGCCAGCAGCTTAGATGTGGCAGACTCTAACGAGCAGTACTTC	CASSLDVADSNEQYF
once	NA	TRBJ2-7	TRBV5-1	TGCGCCAGCAGCTCCAACTACGAGCAGTACTTC	CASSSNYEQYF
NA	NA	TRBJ1-6	TRBV3-1/TRBV3-2	TGTGCCAGCAGCCAAGGGTCTAATTCCTATAATTCACCCCTCCACTTT	CASSQGSNSYNSPLHF
NA	NA	TRBJ1-5	TRBV6-2/TRBV6-3	TGTGCCAGCAGCCGAAGCGGCAATCAGCCCCAGCATTTT	CASSRSGNQPQHF
NA	TRBD2	TRBJ2-1	TRBV2	TGTGCCAGCAGTGTAGGACTAGCAAATGAGCAGTTCTTC	CASSVGLANEQFF
few	TRBD1	TRBJ2-2	TRBV24-1	TGTGCCACCAGTGATTGGTCAGGGGGCCTCACCGGGGAGCTGTTTTTT	CATSDWSGGLTGELFF
NA	TRBD1	TRBJ1-1	TRBV5-1	TGCGCCAGCAGCCGTGGGACAGGGGGATCGGGGAACACTGAAGCTTTCTTT	CASSRGTGGSGNTEAFF
NA	TRBD2	TRBJ2-2	TRBV9	TGTGCCAGCAGCAGCACTGCAGGACTAGCGGGGGCCGGGGAGCTGTTTTTT	CASSSTAGLAGAGELFF
NA	TRBD2	TRBJ2-1	TRBV3-1/TRBV3-2	TGTGCCAGCAGCCAAGACCTGGTTAGCGGGCGGAAGTTCTTC	CASSQDLVSGRKFF
NA	TRBD1	TRBJ2-5	TRBV7-9	TGTGCCAGCAGCAGGGGACAGGGGGGAGAGACCCAGTACTTC	CASSRGQGGETQYF
NA	TRBD1	TRBJ1-2	TRBV6-4	TGTGCCAGCAGTGCCGGACAGGGGGCGCGTCATGGCTACACCTTC	CASSAGQGARHGYTF
NA	NA	TRBJ1-5	TRBV7-9	TGTGCCAGCAGCCCGGTGCAGGGTGGGAATCAGCCCCAGCATTTT	CASSPVQGGNQPQHF
NA	TRBD2	TRBJ2-1	TRBV5-1	TGCGCCAGCATGATAGTAGCGGGTGCTTACAATGAGCAGTTCTTC	CASMIVAGAYNEQFF
NA	TRBD1	TRBJ1-4	TRBV4-3	TGCGCCAGCAGCCAAGATCTTAGGGACAGGGCTATAGATGAAAAACTGTTTTTT	CASSQDLRDRAIDEKLFF
few	TRBD2	TRBJ2-2	TRBV6-5	TGTGCCAGCAGTTACAAGGGTAGCGGGAGAACCGGGGAGCTGTTTTTT	CASSYKGSGRTGELFF
NA	TRBD2	TRBJ2-7	TRBV5-5	TGTGCCAGCAGCACACAAGGCACTAGCGGGAGGGCCGGTATGTCCTACGAGCAGTACTTC	CASSTQGTSGRAGMSYEQYF
NA	NA	TRBJ1-2	TRBV19	TGTGCCAGTAGTATAGGGGAGACGAACTATGGCTACACCTTC	CASSIGETNYGYTF
NA	NA	TRBJ2-7	TRBV3-1/TRBV3-2	TGTGCCACGGGGACTTACGAATACGAGCAGTACTTC	CATGTYEYEQYF
NA	TRBD1	TRBJ2-7	TRBV6-5	TGTGCCAGCAAGCGACAGGGGGGCTACGAGCAGTACTTC	CASKRQGGYEQYF
NA	NA	TRBJ2-7	TRBV25-1	TGTGCCAGCAGTGGGTCCCAGGGGAGAGTCTACGAGCAGTACTTC	CASSGSQGRVYEQYF
NA	TRBD1	TRBJ2-3	TRBV2	TGTGCCAGCAGATGGGGACAGGAACAAGATACGCAGTATTTT	CASRWGQEQDTQYF
NA	NA	TRBJ2-7	TRBV28	TGTGCCAGCACGGGCGGGATGAATCTCGAGCAGTACTTC	CASTGGMNLEQYF
NA	NA	TRBJ1-2	TRBV14	TGTGCCAGCAGTCCGTCGCGGGGTATAGCCGACTATGGCTACACCTTC	CASSPSRGIADYGYTF